This T cell receptor beta chain was profiled in a study of beta chain features in type 1 diabetes. All of the isolated RNA was reverse transcribed, so expressed TCRB transcripts were sequenced. Sequenced by immunoSEQ multiplex PCR; TCRdb stores in-frame clones only, minus some. The data show under 400,000 clones, less than 20% seen once. This clone has only a few counts. The CDR3 length is 15 residues. The germline CDR1 and CDR2 sequences are SGHTA and FQGNSA. The ends were cut back, 1 base at V and 7 bases at J, with 13 bases in the middle. The source of this sequence is a young woman in good health. Specimen: naive CD4+ T cells from blood. The chain recombines TRBV7-2 with TRBJ1-4, with a weak D call TRBD1 (5 bases). DNA for the CDR3: TGTGCCAGCAGCTTAGGTCGCAGGGTGGGTGAAAAACTGTTTTTT. Its protein product is CASSLGRRVGEKLFF.